This TCR beta chain was recorded in a study of CD8 T cells in Susac syndrome. CDR1 SNHLY and CDR2 FYNNEI come from the germline V gene. V was pared by 6 bases and J by 3 bases, with 9 bases between. The CDR3 loop spans 13 amino acids. Diagnostic criteria for definite or probable disease, in their recently defined form, were met by the patients with Susac syndrome. An input of about 0.5 to 1 ug of RNA was subjected to reverse transcription using random hexamers. TCRdb ran MiXCR on the immunoSEQ multiplex PCR reads and lists one entry per CDR3 protein. The sample carries fewer than 200,000 distinct CDR3 sequences, roughly 90% recorded once.

The sequencing sample was made of CD4+ T cells from PBMCs. The V gene is TRBV2, the J gene TRBJ1-3, with D uncertain. The clonotype originates from a human donor with Susac syndrome. The CDR3, as DNA: TGTGCCAGCAGGCTAGGTGGTGGAAACACCATATATTTT. This codes for CASRLGGGNTIYF.